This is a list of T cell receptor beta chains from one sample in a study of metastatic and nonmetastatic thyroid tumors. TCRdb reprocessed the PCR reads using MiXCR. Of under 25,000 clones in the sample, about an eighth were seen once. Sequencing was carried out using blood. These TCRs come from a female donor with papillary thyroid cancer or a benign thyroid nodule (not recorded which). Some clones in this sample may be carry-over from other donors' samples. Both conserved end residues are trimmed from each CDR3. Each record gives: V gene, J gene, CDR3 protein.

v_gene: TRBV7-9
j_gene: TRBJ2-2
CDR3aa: ASSIYGELF

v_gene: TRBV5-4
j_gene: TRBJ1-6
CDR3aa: ASSLEGASSPLH

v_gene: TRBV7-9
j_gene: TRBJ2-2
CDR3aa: ASSFWGEGNRELF

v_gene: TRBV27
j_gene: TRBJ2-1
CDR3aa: ASSLTDLGYNEQF

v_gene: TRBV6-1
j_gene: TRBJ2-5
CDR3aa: ATDRAQETQY

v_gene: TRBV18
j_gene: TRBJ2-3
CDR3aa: ASSPTSSTLTDTQY

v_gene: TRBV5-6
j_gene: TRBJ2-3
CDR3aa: ASSLVGTSGSRDTQY

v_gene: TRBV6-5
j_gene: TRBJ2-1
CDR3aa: ASSYRPPGLASYNEQF

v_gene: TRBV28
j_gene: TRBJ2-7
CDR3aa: ASSLSNTGEQY

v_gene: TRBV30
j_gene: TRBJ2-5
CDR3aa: AWSVISRETQY

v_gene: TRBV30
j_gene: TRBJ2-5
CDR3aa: AWSGLAGWETQY

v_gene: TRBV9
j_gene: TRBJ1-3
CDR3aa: ASSVGQEVGNTIY

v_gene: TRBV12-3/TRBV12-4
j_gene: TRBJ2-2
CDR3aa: ASSSSRAGELF

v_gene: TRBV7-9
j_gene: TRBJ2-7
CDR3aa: ASTPGTTLFEQY

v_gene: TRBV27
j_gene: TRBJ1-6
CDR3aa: ASSLSGLPLH

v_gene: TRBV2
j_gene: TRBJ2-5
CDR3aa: ASSSGTTLQETQY

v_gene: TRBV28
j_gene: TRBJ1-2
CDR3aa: ASTSPYRGLIRYGYT